The rows below give T cell receptor beta chains drawn from one sample of a study of blood T cell repertoires in COVID-19. Generated by immunoSEQ multiplex PCR, the TCRdb table keeps only in-frame clones and is missing some. The sample lists 100,000 to 150,000 clones, over 75% occurring once. The sequencing sample was made of peripheral blood. These receptors were collected from an elderly man with active or convalescent COVID-19. CDR3s include the opening cysteine and the closing phenylalanine or tryptophan. Fields, in order: J gene, clone size, V gene, D gene, CDR3 protein, CDR3 DNA. A D gene is named only where the DNA matches it firmly. The size field is filled for only some rows; it gives once, few, many or a size class.

TRBJ2-5 | NA | TRBV18 | NA | CASSPVEAKTQYF | TGTGCCAGCTCACCAGTGGAGGCGAAGACCCAGTACTTC
TRBJ2-7 | NA | TRBV2 | TRBD2 | CASRLTSGSSYEQYF | TGTGCCAGCAGGCTGACTAGCGGGAGCTCCTACGAGCAGTACTTC
TRBJ1-1 | NA | TRBV7-2 | TRBD1 | CASSSSGTGWTEAFF | TGTGCCAGCAGCTCGTCAGGGACAGGGTGGACTGAAGCTTTCTTT
TRBJ2-7 | NA | TRBV25-1 | TRBD1 | CACSIGQGARYEQYF | TGTGCCTGCTCTATTGGACAGGGGGCGCGATACGAGCAGTACTTC
TRBJ2-6 | NA | TRBV19 | NA | CASTQGGQGSGANVLTF | TGTGCCAGTACCCAGGGGGGCCAAGGCTCTGGGGCCAACGTCCTGACTTTC
TRBJ2-3 | few | TRBV7-3 | NA | CASSQGTSSTDTQYF | TGTGCCAGCAGCCAAGGGACATCTAGCACAGATACGCAGTATTTT
TRBJ2-3 | once | TRBV7-2 | NA | CASSLESIRIDTQYF | TGTGCCAGCAGCTTAGAATCTATTCGAATCGATACGCAGTATTTT
TRBJ2-5 | NA | TRBV27 | TRBD2 | CASSLLAGGPGETQYF | TGTGCCAGCAGTTTATTAGCGGGGGGGCCTGGGGAGACCCAGTACTTC
TRBJ2-5 | once | TRBV6-2/TRBV6-3 | NA | CASSLAETQYF | TGTGCCAGCAGCCTGGCAGAGACCCAGTACTTC
TRBJ1-5 | NA | TRBV19 | NA | CASTTPDSRYQPQHF | TGTGCCAGTACCACACCGGACAGCCGATATCAGCCCCAGCATTTT
TRBJ2-7 | NA | TRBV7-2 | TRBD1 | CASSVTGAREQYF | TGTGCCAGCAGCGTGACAGGGGCGCGCGAGCAGTACTTC
TRBJ1-1 | few | TRBV25-1 | NA | CATGGGETAFF | TGTGCCACGGGTGGAGGGGAGACGGCTTTCTTT
TRBJ1-2 | few | TRBV9 | TRBD1 | CASSAMDRVGGYTF | TGTGCCAGCAGCGCGATGGACAGGGTGGGTGGCTACACCTTC
TRBJ2-7 | NA | TRBV5-4 | TRBD2 | CASSSTSGGSYEQYF | TGTGCCAGCAGCAGTACTAGCGGGGGTTCCTACGAGCAGTACTTC
TRBJ2-3 | NA | TRBV7-2 | NA | CASSQRRDTQYF | TGTGCCAGCAGCCAGCGGAGAGATACGCAGTATTTT
TRBJ2-5 | NA | TRBV28 | TRBD1 | CASRNGQGGGTQYF | TGTGCCAGCAGAAATGGACAGGGCGGTGGGACCCAGTACTTC
TRBJ2-1 | few | TRBV5-1 | TRBD2 | CASSPSGGHSYNEQFF | TGCGCCAGCAGCCCTAGCGGGGGTCACTCCTACAATGAGCAGTTCTTC
TRBJ1-2 | NA | TRBV2 | NA | CASSQEAGIYYGYTF | TGTGCCAGCAGTCAAGAGGCAGGGATTTACTATGGCTACACCTTC
TRBJ2-5 | NA | TRBV6-5 | TRBD1 | CASNSGQADQETQYF | TGTGCCAGCAATTCGGGACAGGCTGACCAAGAGACCCAGTACTTC
TRBJ2-1 | NA | TRBV7-6 | TRBD2 | CASSLGGSSTYNEQFF | TGTGCCAGCAGCTTGGGCGGGAGTAGTACCTACAATGAGCAGTTCTTC
TRBJ2-7 | NA | TRBV27 | TRBD2 | CASRLASGSSYEQYF | TGTGCCAGCAGATTGGCTAGCGGGAGCTCCTACGAGCAGTACTTC
TRBJ1-2 | NA | TRBV7-9 | NA | CASSSNYGYTF | TGTGCCAGCAGCTCGAACTATGGCTACACCTTC
TRBJ2-5 | NA | TRBV7-3 | TRBD1 | CASSTTGEETQYF | TGTGCCAGCAGCACGACAGGGGAAGAGACCCAGTACTTC
TRBJ2-3 | many | TRBV18 | NA | CASSPLQTDTQYF | TGTGCCAGCTCACCTTTACAGACAGATACGCAGTATTTT
TRBJ1-4 | NA | TRBV7-2 | NA | CASSLGKGWSTNEKLFF | TGTGCCAGCAGCTTAGGGAAGGGGTGGTCGACTAATGAAAAACTGTTTTTT
TRBJ2-1 | NA | TRBV6-2/TRBV6-3 | TRBD2 | CASSRGVASGRWNEQFF | TGTGCCAGCAGTCGTGGGGTGGCTAGCGGGAGATGGAATGAGCAGTTCTTC
TRBJ1-6 | NA | TRBV10-3 | TRBD1 | CATTPAGGARSPLHF | TGTGCCACCACCCCGGCAGGGGGCGCTAGGTCACCCCTCCACTTT
TRBJ2-7 | NA | TRBV5-1 | TRBD1 | CASRRWTGSSYEQYF | TGCGCCAGCAGACGATGGACAGGGAGCTCCTACGAGCAGTACTTC
TRBJ1-5 | NA | TRBV10-3 | TRBD1 | CAIRGQGREQPQHF | TGTGCCATCAGGGGACAGGGCAGGGAACAGCCCCAGCATTTT
TRBJ1-6 | once | TRBV4-1 | NA | CASSQVGQSNSPLHF | TGCGCCAGCAGCCAAGTCGGACAGAGCAATTCACCCCTCCACTTT
TRBJ2-3 | NA | TRBV6-1 | TRBD2 | CASSEHRLAGGPTDTQYF | TGTGCCAGCAGTGAACACAGACTAGCGGGGGGGCCCACAGATACGCAGTATTTT
TRBJ1-5 | NA | TRBV10-2 | TRBD1 | CASGTGLNQPQHF | TGCGCCAGTGGGACAGGGCTCAATCAGCCCCAGCATTTT
TRBJ1-1 | NA | TRBV18 | NA | CASSPLGTLNTEAFF | TGTGCCAGCTCACCCCTCGGGACACTGAACACTGAAGCTTTCTTT
TRBJ1-5 | NA | TRBV19 | NA | CASSIEHSRNQPQHF | TGTGCCAGTAGTATAGAGCACAGTCGCAATCAGCCCCAGCATTTT
TRBJ2-1 | NA | TRBV5-1 | TRBD2 | CASSSKAGVGNEQFF | TGCGCCAGCAGCTCTAAAGCGGGAGTGGGGAATGAGCAGTTCTTC
TRBJ2-7 | NA | TRBV5-4 | TRBD1 | CASSSLTTGFYEQYF | TGTGCCAGCAGCTCGCTTACGACAGGGTTCTACGAGCAGTACTTC
TRBJ1-4 | NA | TRBV10-3 | TRBD1 | CAISASMTGPHEKLFF | TGTGCCATCAGTGCCAGCATGACAGGGCCTCATGAAAAACTGTTTTTT
TRBJ1-2 | NA | TRBV19 | TRBD1 | CASSTHGQGNTGGYTF | TGTGCCAGTAGTACCCACGGACAGGGAAACACAGGGGGCTACACCTTC
TRBJ1-1 | NA | TRBV28 | TRBD1 | CASTPWAGQGNTEAFF | TGTGCCAGCACTCCCTGGGCCGGACAGGGGAACACTGAAGCTTTCTTT
TRBJ1-2 | few | TRBV19 | TRBD1 | CASSGWDSQYGYTF | TGTGCCAGTAGTGGCTGGGACAGTCAATATGGCTACACCTTC
TRBJ1-5 | NA | TRBV28 | NA | CASSLSLIQPQHF | TGTGCCAGCAGTTTAAGCCTGATTCAGCCCCAGCATTTT
TRBJ1-2 | NA | TRBV12-3/TRBV12-4 | NA | CASLGGINGYTF | TGTGCCAGTCTAGGGGGTATAAATGGCTACACCTTC
TRBJ1-2 | NA | TRBV5-1 | TRBD1 | CASSLDAPAGGIGGYTF | TGCGCCAGCAGCTTGGATGCCCCGGCAGGGGGGATCGGAGGCTACACCTTC
TRBJ2-3 | few | TRBV29-1 | TRBD1 | CSVDRDGTDTQYF | TGCAGCGTGGACAGGGATGGCACAGATACGCAGTATTTT
TRBJ1-5 | NA | TRBV28 | TRBD1 | CASRTIGEQGNNQPQHF | TGTGCCAGCAGGACTATTGGGGAACAGGGGAACAATCAGCCCCAGCATTTT